The clone carrying this T cell receptor beta chain occurred many times. The authors amplified TCR beta CDR3 regions, and they did so from RNA transcripts for repertoire sequencing. Second-round multiplex PCR followed a first-round RT-PCR using HTBI primers. TCRdb reprocessed the multiplex PCR reads via MiXCR and lists one record per CDR3 protein. Seen here are about 700,000 distinct CDR3 sequences, 40% observed once, and the top ten hold about 40%. This entry is derived from a study of Graves' ophthalmopathy and Graves' hyperthyroidism. With V trimmed by 0 bases and J by 9 bases, 8 bases remained unmatched. This CDR3 spans 15 amino acids. Looked up from germline, CDR1 is DFQATT and CDR2 is SNEGSKA (reference sequence).

This TCR derives from an adult man with Graves' ophthalmopathy. Sequencing used peripheral blood. The chain has TRBV20-1 and TRBJ1-6, with 7 bases fitting TRBD1. The CDR3 region has the DNA TGCAGTGCTAGAGACCGCGGACAGGCCGCTTCACCCCTCCACTTT. Amino acid sequence: CSARDRGQAASPLHF.